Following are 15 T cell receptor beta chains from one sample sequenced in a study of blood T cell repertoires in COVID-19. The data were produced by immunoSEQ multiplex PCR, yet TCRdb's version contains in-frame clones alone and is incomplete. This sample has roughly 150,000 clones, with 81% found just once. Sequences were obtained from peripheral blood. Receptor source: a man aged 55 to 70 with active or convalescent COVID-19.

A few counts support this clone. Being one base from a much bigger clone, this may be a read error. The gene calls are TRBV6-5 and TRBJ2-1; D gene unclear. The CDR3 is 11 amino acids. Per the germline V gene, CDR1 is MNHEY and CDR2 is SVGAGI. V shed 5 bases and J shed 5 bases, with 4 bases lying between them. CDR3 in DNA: TGTGCCAGCAGTCTAAACAATGAGCAGTTCTTC. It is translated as CASSLNNEQFF.

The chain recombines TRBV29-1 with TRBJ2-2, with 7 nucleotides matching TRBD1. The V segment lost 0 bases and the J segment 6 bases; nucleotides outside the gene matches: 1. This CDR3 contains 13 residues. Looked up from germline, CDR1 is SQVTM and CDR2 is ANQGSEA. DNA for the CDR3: TGCAGCGTTGAAGAGCAGGGGGCCGGGGAGCTGTTTTTT. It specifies CSVEEQGAGELFF.

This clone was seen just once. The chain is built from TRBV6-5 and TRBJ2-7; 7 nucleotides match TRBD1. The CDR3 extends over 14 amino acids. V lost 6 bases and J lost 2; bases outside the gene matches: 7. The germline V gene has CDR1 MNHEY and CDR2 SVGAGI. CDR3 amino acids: CASSQTGLTYEQYF. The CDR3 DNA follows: TGTGCCAGCAGCCAGACAGGGTTAACCTACGAGCAGTACTTC.

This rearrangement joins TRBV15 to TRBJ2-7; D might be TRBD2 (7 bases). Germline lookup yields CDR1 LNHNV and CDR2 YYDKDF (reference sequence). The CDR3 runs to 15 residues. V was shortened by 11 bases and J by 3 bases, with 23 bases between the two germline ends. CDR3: CAVSPGASGFYEQYF. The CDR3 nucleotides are TGTGCCGTCAGCCCGGGGGCTAGCGGTTTCTACGAGCAGTACTTC.

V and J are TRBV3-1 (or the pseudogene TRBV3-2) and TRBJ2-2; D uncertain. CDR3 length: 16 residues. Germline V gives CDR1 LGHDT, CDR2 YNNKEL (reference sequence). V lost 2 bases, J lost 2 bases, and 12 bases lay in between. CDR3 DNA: TGTGCCAGCAGCCAATTTGCCCAGTCTAACACCGGGGAGCTGTTTTTT. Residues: CASSQFAQSNTGELFF.

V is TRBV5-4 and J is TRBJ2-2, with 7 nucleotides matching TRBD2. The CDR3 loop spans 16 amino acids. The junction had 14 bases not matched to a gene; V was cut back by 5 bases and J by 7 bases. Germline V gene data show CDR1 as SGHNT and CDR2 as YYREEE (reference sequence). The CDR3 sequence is CASRRAGLPGGGELFF. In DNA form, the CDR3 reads TGTGCCAGCAGACGAGCGGGACTCCCGGGGGGCGGGGAGCTGTTTTTT.

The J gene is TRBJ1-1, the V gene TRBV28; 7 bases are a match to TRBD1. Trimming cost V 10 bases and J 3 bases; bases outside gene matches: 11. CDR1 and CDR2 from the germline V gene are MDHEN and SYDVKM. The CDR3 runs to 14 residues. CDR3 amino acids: CATIFEDRHTEAFF. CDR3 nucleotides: TGTGCCACCATCTTTGAGGACAGGCACACTGAAGCTTTCTTT.

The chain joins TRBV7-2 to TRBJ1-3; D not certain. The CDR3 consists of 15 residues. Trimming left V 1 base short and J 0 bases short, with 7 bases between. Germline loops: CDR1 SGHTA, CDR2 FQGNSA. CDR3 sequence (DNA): TGTGCCAGCAGCTTAGTAGCGAGCTCTGGAAACACCATATATTTT. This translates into CASSLVASSGNTIYF. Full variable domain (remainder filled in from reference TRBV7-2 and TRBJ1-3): GAGVSQSPSNKVTEKGKDVELRCDPISGHTALYWYRQSLGQGLEFLIYFQGNSAPDKSGLPSDRFSAERTGGSVSTLTIQRTQQEDSAVYLCASSLVASSGNTIYFGEGSWLTVV.

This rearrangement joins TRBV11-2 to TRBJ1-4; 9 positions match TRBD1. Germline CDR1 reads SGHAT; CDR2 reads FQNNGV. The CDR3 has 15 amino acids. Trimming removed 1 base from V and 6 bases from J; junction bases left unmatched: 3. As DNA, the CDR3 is TGTGCCAGCAGCTTAGGACAGGGGGTATATGAAAAACTGTTTTTT. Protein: CASSLGQGVYEKLFF.

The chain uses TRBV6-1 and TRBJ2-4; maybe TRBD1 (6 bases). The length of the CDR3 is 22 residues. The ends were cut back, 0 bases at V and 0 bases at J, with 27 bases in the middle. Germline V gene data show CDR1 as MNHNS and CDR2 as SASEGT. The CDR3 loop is CASSEAPHLQGLVDIAKNIQYF. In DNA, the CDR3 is TGTGCCAGCAGTGAAGCGCCTCACCTACAGGGATTGGTTGATATAGCCAAAAACATTCAGTACTTC.

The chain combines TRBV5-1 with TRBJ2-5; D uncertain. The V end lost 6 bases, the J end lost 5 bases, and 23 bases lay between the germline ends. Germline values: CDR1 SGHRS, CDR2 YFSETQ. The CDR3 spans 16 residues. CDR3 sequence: CASNPARSTVRETQYF. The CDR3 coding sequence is TGCGCCAGCAACCCCGCCCGTAGTACCGTTCGGGAGACCCAGTACTTC.

Here the CDR3 DNA reads TGTGCCAGCAGCCAGTTTCTGGGACAGGGTGTCGGCTACACCTTC. It translates to CASSQFLGQGVGYTF. The chain recombines TRBV28 with TRBJ1-2, with TRBD1 matching 9 bases. CDR1 and CDR2 from the germline V gene are MDHEN and SYDVKM. The CDR3 runs to 15 residues. V was clipped by 6 bases and J by 8 bases; unmatched bases: 13.

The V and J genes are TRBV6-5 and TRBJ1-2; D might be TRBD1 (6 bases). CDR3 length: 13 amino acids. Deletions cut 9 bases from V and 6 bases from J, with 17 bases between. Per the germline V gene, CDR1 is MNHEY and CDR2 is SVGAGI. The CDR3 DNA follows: TGTGCCAGTACTAAACAGGGAATTGATGGCTACACCTTC. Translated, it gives CASTKQGIDGYTF.

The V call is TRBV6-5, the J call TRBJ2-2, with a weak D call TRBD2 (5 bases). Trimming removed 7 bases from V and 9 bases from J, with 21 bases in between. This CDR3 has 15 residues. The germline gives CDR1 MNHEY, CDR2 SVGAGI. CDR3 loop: CASTLDPGFQRELFF. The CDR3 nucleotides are TGTGCCAGCACCCTGGACCCGGGGTTCCAAAGGGAGCTGTTTTTT.

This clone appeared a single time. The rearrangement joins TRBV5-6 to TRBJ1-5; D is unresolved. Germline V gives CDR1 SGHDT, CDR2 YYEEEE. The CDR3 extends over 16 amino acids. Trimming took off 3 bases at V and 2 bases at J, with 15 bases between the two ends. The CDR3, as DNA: TGTGCCAGCAGCTCCTCGACACTGGAGGGCAATCAGCCCCAGCATTTT. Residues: CASSSSTLEGNQPQHF.